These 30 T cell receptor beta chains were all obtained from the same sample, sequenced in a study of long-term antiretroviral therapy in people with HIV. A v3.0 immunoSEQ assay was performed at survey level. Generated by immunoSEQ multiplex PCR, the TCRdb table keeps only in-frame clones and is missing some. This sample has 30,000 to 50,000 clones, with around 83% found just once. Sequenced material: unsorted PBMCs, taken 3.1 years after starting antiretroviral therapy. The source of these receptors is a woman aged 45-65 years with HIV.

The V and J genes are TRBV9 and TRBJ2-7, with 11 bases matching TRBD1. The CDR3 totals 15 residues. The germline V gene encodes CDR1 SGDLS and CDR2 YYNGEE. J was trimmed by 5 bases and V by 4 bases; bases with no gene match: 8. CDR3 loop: CASSFQGQGANEQYF. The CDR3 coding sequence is TGTGCCAGCAGCTTCCAAGGACAGGGGGCGAACGAGCAGTACTTC. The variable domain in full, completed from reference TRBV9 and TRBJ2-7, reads DSGVTQTPKHLITATGQRVTLRCSPRSGDLSVYWYQQSLDQGLQFLIQYYNGEERAKGNILERFSAQQFPDLHSELNLSSLELGDSALYFCASSFQGQGANEQYFGPGTRLTVT.

The CDR3 protein is CASSVEKNEQFF. DNA for the CDR3: TGTGCCAGCAGCGTAGAAAAGAATGAGCAGTTCTTC. The chain carries TRBV9 and TRBJ2-1, with unresolved D. CDR3 length equals 12 residues. The germline V and J ends were trimmed by 0 bases and 7 bases, with 5 bases remaining between them. Germline V lookup: CDR1 SGDLS, CDR2 YYNGEE.

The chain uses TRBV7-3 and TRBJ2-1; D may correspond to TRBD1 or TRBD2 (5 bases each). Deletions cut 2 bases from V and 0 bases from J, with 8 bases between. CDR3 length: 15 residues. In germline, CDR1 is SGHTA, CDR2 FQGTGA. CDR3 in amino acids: CASSLEGSSYNEQFF. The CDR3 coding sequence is TGTGCCAGCAGCTTAGAGGGGAGCTCCTACAATGAGCAGTTCTTC.

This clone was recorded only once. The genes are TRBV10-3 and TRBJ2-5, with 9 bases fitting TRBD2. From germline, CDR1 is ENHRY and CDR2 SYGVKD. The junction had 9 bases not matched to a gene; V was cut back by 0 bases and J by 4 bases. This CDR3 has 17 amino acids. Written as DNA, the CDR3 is TGTGCCATCAGTGAGTCTGCGGGGGGGGATCCGGCAGAGACCCAGTACTTC. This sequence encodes CAISESAGGDPAETQYF.

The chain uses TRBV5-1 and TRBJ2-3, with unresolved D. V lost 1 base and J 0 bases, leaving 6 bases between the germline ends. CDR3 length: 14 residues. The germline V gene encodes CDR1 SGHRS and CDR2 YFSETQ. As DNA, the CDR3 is TGCGCCAGCAGCTTGAAACAGAGCACAGATACGCAGTATTTT. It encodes CASSLKQSTDTQYF.

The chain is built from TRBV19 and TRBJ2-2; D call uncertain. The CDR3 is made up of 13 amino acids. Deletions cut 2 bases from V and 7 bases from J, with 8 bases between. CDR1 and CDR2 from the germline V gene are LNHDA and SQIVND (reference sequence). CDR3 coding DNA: TGTGCCAGTAGTATACTGGGCGGCGGGGAGCTGTTTTTT. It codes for CASSILGGGELFF.

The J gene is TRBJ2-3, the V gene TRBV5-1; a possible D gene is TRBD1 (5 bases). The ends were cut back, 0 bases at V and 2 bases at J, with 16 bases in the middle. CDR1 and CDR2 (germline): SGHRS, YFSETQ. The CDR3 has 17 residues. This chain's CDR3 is CASSLGQGPWPTDTQYF. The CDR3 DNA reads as TGCGCCAGCAGCTTGGGGCAGGGCCCGTGGCCCACAGATACGCAGTATTTT.

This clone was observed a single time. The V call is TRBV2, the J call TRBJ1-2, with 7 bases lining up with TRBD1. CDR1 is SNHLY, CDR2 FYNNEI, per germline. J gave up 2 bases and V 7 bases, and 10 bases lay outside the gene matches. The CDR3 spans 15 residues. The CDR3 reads CASTPLRGLNYGYTF. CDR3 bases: TGTGCCAGCACCCCCCTGAGGGGGCTCAACTATGGCTACACCTTC.

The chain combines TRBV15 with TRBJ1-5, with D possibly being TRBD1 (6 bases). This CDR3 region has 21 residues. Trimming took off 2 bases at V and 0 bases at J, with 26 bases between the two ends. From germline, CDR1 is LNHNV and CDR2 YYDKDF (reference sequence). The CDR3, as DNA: TGTGCCACCAGCAGACTAACAAACAGGGAAATTCGGGGGTATAGCAATCAGCCCCAGCATTTT. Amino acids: CATSRLTNREIRGYSNQPQHF.

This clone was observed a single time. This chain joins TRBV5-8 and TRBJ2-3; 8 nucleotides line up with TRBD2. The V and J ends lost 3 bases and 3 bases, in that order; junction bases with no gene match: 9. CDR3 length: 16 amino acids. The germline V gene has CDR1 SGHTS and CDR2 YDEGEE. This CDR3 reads CASSSGGYRWTDTQYF. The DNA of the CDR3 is TGTGCCAGCAGCTCGGGGGGGTATAGGTGGACAGATACGCAGTATTTT.

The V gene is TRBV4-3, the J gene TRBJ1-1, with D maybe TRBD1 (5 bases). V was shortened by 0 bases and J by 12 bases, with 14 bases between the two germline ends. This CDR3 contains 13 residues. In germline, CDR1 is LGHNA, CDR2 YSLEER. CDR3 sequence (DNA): TGCGCCAGCAGCCAAGATCGCGTGACAGCACCTTTCTTT. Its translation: CASSQDRVTAPFF.

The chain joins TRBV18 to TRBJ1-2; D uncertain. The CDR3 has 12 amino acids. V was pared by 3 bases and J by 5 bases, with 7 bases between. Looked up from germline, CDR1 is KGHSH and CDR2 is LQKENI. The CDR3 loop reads CASSPEPYGYTF. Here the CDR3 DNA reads TGTGCCAGCTCACCTGAGCCTTATGGCTACACCTTC. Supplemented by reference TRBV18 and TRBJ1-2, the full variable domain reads NAGVMQNPRHLVRRRGQEARLRCSPMKGHSHVYWYRQLPEEGLKFMVYLQKENIIDESGMPKERFSAEFPKEGPSILRIQQVVRGDSAAYFCASSPEPYGYTFGSGTRLTVV.

CDR3 region: CASSLRSGADTQYF. The CDR3 DNA reads TGTGCCAGCAGCTTGAGGTCGGGCGCAGATACGCAGTATTTT. V usage is TRBV5-4 and J usage is TRBJ2-3, with unresolved D. Germline lookup yields CDR1 SGHNT and CDR2 YYREEE (reference sequence). V was shortened by 1 base and J by 4 bases, with 10 bases between the two germline ends. CDR3 length: 14 amino acids.

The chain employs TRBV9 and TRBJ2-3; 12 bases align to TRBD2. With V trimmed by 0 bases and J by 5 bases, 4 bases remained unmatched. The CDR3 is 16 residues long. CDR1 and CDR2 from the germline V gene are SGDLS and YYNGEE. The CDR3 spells CASSVGTSGGLDTQYF. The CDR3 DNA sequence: TGTGCCAGCAGCGTAGGAACTAGCGGGGGGTTAGATACGCAGTATTTT.

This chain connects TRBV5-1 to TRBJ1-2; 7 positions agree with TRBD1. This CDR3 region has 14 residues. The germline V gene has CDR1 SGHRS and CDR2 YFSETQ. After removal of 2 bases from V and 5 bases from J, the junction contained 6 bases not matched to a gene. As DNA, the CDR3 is TGCGCCAGCAGCTTAGGCTCAGGGGGGTATGGCTACACCTTC. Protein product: CASSLGSGGYGYTF.

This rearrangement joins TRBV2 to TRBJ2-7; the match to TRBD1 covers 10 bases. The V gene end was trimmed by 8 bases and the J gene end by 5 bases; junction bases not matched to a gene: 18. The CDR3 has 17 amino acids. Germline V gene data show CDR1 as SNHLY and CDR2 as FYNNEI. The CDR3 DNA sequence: TGTGCCAGCTCCCCCCAGGGGTTAAGGACAGGGGGAAACGAGCAGTACTTC. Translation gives CASSPQGLRTGGNEQYF.

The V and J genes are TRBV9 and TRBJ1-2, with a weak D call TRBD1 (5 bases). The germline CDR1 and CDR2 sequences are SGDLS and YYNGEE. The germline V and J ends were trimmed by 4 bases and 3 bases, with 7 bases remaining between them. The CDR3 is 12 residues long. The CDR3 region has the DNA TGTGCCAGCAGCTCAGGGTACTATGGCTACACCTTC. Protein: CASSSGYYGYTF.

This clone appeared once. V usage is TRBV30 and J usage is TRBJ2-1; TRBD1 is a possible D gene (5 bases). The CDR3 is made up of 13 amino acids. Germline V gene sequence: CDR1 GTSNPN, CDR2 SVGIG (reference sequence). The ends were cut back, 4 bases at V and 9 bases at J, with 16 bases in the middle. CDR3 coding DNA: TGTGCCTGGACCGACTCGTGGGGCACTGAGCAGTTCTTC. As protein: CAWTDSWGTEQFF.

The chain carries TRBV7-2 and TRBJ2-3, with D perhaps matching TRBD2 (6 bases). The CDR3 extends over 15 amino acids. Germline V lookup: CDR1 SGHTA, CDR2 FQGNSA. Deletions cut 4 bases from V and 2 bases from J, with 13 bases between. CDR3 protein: CASSSLASYTDTQYF. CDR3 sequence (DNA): TGTGCCAGCAGCTCGCTAGCGTCTTACACAGATACGCAGTATTTT.

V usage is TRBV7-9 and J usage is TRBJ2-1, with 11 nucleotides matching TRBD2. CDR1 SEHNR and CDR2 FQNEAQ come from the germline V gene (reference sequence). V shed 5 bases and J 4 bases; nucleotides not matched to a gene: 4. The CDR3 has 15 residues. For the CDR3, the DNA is TGTGCCAGCAGCCCCTCTAGCGGGGGGTACAATGAGCAGTTCTTC. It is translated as CASSPSSGGYNEQFF.

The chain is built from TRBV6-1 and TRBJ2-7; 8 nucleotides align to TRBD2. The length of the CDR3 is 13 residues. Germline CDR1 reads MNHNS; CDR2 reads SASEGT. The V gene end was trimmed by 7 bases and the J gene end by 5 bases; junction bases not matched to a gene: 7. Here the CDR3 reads CASTAGGRDEQYF. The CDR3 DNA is TGTGCCAGCACCGCGGGGGGTCGGGACGAGCAGTACTTC.

The CDR3 bases are TGTGCCACCAGCAGAGGCCGGACAGGGAATGAAAAACTGTTTTTT. As protein: CATSRGRTGNEKLFF. The chain has TRBV15 and TRBJ1-4; 8 bases match TRBD1. CDR3 length equals 15 residues. The V gene end was trimmed by 1 base and the J gene end by 5 bases; junction bases not matched to a gene: 3. CDR1 LNHNV and CDR2 YYDKDF come from the germline V gene (reference sequence).

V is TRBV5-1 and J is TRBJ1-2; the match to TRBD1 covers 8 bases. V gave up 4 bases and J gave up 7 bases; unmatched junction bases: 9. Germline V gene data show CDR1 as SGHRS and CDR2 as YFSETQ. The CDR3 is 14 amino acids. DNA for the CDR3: TGCGCCAGCAGCAGCCAGGGGGCAGGGTCTGGCTACACCTTC. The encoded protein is CASSSQGAGSGYTF.

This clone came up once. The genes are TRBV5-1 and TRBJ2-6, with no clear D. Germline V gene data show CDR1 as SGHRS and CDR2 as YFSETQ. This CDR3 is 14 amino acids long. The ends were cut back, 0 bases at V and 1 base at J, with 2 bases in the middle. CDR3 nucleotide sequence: TGCGCCAGCAGCTTGGGATCTGGGGCCAACGTCCTGACTTTC. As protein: CASSLGSGANVLTF.

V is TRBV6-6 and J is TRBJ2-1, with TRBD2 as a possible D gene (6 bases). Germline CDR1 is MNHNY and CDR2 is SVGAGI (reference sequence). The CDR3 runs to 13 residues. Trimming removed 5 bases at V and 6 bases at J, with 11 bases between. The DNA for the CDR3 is TGTGCCAGCAGTCGCGGGGCAGGCAATGAGCAGTTCTTC. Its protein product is CASSRGAGNEQFF.

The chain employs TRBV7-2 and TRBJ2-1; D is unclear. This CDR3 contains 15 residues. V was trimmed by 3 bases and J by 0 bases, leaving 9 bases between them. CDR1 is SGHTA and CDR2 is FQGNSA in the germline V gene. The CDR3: CASSFKASSYNEQFF. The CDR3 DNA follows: TGTGCCAGCAGCTTTAAAGCGAGCTCCTACAATGAGCAGTTCTTC.

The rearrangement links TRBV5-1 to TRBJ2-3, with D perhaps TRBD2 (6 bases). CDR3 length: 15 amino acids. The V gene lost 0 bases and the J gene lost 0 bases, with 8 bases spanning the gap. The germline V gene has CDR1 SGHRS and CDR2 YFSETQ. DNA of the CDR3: TGCGCCAGCAGCTTGGGTGGGGGGAGCACAGATACGCAGTATTTT. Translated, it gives CASSLGGGSTDTQYF.

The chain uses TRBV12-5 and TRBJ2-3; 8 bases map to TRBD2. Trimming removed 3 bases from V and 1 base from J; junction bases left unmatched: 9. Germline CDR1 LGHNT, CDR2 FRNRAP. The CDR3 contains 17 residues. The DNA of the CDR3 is TGTGCTAGTGGTTTCCTAAAGGGGACTAGGGGCACAGATACGCAGTATTTT. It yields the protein CASGFLKGTRGTDTQYF.

The CDR3, as DNA: TGTGCCAGCAGCCCTCCCCGACAGGTCAATGAGCAGTTCTTC. Translation: CASSPPRQVNEQFF. J is TRBJ2-1 and V is TRBV7-8; TRBD1 might be the D (6 bases). Trimming took 5 bases from V and 6 from J, leaving 14 bases between them. The CDR3 extends over 14 amino acids. The germline V gene has CDR1 SGHVS and CDR2 FQNEAQ.

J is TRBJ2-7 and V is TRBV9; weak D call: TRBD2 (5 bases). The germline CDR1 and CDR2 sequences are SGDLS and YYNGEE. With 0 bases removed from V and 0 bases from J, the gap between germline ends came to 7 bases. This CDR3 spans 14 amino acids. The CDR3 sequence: CASSVADFSYEQYF. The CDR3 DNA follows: TGTGCCAGCAGCGTAGCGGACTTCTCCTACGAGCAGTACTTC.